These T cell receptor beta chains were read from a single sample in a study of low-dose radiotherapy and immunotherapy resistance in tumors. TCRdb reanalysed the reads using MiXCR and keeps one entry per CDR3 protein. The table has about 39,000 distinct CDR3 sequences, 25% to 40% seen once. The material sequenced was PBMCs, taken before treatment. These receptors were collected from a male donor with gallbladder cancer. Each CDR3 is given with its conserved first and last residue. Each record gives: J gene, clone size, V gene, D gene, CDR3 DNA, CDR3 protein. D genes are given only for firm matches. Only some rows state a clone size, as once, few, many or a class for expanded clones.

j_call: TRBJ1-6; clone_size: many; v_call: TRBV4-2; d_call: -; cdr3_nt: TGTGCCAGCAGCCAAACCACAGGCGGTAATTCACCCCTCCACTTT; cdr3_aa: CASSQTTGGNSPLHF
j_call: TRBJ2-2; clone_size: many; v_call: TRBV7-2; d_call: -; cdr3_nt: TGTGCCAGCAGCTTACGTGCGAAGGAGCTGTTTTTT; cdr3_aa: CASSLRAKELFF
j_call: TRBJ2-1; clone_size: many; v_call: TRBV5-8; d_call: -; cdr3_nt: TGTGCCAGCAGCTTGGGACAATTTTACAATGAGCAGTTCTTC; cdr3_aa: CASSLGQFYNEQFF
j_call: TRBJ2-3; clone_size: many; v_call: TRBV7-2; d_call: -; cdr3_nt: TGTGCCAGCAGCTTAGGCGGCTCCCTTGGTACGCAGTATTTT; cdr3_aa: CASSLGGSLGTQYF
j_call: TRBJ2-7; clone_size: -; v_call: TRBV2; d_call: TRBD1; cdr3_nt: TGTGCCAGCAGGACAGGGGGTGGCGCCTACGAGCAGTACTTC; cdr3_aa: CASRTGGGAYEQYF
j_call: TRBJ2-7; clone_size: few; v_call: TRBV5-1; d_call: TRBD2; cdr3_nt: TGCGCCAGCAGCTTGAGCGGGGGAAACTACGAGCAGTACTTC; cdr3_aa: CASSLSGGNYEQYF
j_call: TRBJ2-7; clone_size: many; v_call: TRBV29-1; d_call: -; cdr3_nt: TGCAGCGCTTCACCTGAGGGGGGGCGGTACGAGCAGTACTTC; cdr3_aa: CSASPEGGRYEQYF
j_call: TRBJ2-1; clone_size: many; v_call: TRBV6-2/TRBV6-3; d_call: -; cdr3_nt: TGTGCCATCCAGGACGTTTGGGGCTACAATGAGCAGTTCTTC; cdr3_aa: CAIQDVWGYNEQFF
j_call: TRBJ2-7; clone_size: many; v_call: TRBV10-3; d_call: -; cdr3_nt: TGTGCCATCATTAATAGAAACTACGAGCAGTACTTC; cdr3_aa: CAIINRNYEQYF
j_call: TRBJ1-4; clone_size: -; v_call: TRBV25-1; d_call: -; cdr3_nt: TGTGCCAGCAGTTTTCGGTCTGGTGAAAAACTGTTTTTT; cdr3_aa: CASSFRSGEKLFF
j_call: TRBJ2-7; clone_size: -; v_call: TRBV7-2; d_call: -; cdr3_nt: TGTGCCAGCAGCTTAGCGGCAGCCTACGAGCAGTACTTC; cdr3_aa: CASSLAAAYEQYF
j_call: TRBJ2-2; clone_size: many; v_call: TRBV5-6; d_call: TRBD1; cdr3_nt: TGTGCCAGCAGCCTGCGGCAGGGGGCGGTCGGGGAGCTGTTTTTT; cdr3_aa: CASSLRQGAVGELFF
j_call: TRBJ2-7; clone_size: -; v_call: TRBV7-9; d_call: -; cdr3_nt: TGTGCCAGCAGGGTCGGACTTTCCCCGGCCTACGAGCAGTACTTC; cdr3_aa: CASRVGLSPAYEQYF
j_call: TRBJ2-1; clone_size: many; v_call: TRBV6-2/TRBV6-3; d_call: TRBD2; cdr3_nt: TGTGCCAGCAGTGGTCGACAGGGATTTATGGGACTAGCGGAATACAATGAGCAGTTCTTC; cdr3_aa: CASSGRQGFMGLAEYNEQFF
j_call: TRBJ1-5; clone_size: many; v_call: TRBV28; d_call: TRBD1; cdr3_nt: TGTGCCAGCAGTCCCGACAGGGGGTGGGTGGGCAATCAGCCCCAGCATTTT; cdr3_aa: CASSPDRGWVGNQPQHF
j_call: TRBJ2-7; clone_size: many; v_call: TRBV10-3; d_call: TRBD1; cdr3_nt: TGTGCCATCAGTCCACCCACCGGGACAGGGATCCACGAGCAGTACTTC; cdr3_aa: CAISPPTGTGIHEQYF
j_call: TRBJ2-7; clone_size: few; v_call: TRBV20-1; d_call: TRBD2; cdr3_nt: TGCAGTGCTAGCAAAGCTAGCGGGGGCATTAACGAGCAGTACTTC; cdr3_aa: CSASKASGGINEQYF
j_call: TRBJ2-2; clone_size: many; v_call: TRBV11-3; d_call: -; cdr3_nt: TGTGCCAGCAGCTTAGACACGATGAACACCGGGGAGCTGTTTTTT; cdr3_aa: CASSLDTMNTGELFF
j_call: TRBJ2-6; clone_size: many; v_call: TRBV9; d_call: -; cdr3_nt: TGTGCCAGCAGCGTGGGGCAATCGGGAGCTGGGGCCAACGTCCTGACTTTC; cdr3_aa: CASSVGQSGAGANVLTF
j_call: TRBJ2-5; clone_size: many; v_call: TRBV2; d_call: -; cdr3_nt: TGTGCCAGCAGTGATGGGTCGGGGACATCGGAGACCCAGTACTTC; cdr3_aa: CASSDGSGTSETQYF
j_call: TRBJ1-1; clone_size: medium-sized; v_call: TRBV28; d_call: -; cdr3_nt: TGTGCCAGCAGTCAGGGATACACTGAAGCTTTCTTT; cdr3_aa: CASSQGYTEAFF
j_call: TRBJ2-2; clone_size: -; v_call: TRBV4-2; d_call: TRBD2; cdr3_nt: TGTGCCAGCAGCCAAGAGACTAGCGCTTCCGGGGAGCTGTTTTTT; cdr3_aa: CASSQETSASGELFF
j_call: TRBJ2-7; clone_size: -; v_call: TRBV7-2; d_call: -; cdr3_nt: TGTGCCAGCAGCTTAGGCAGGGTCTACGAGCAGTACTTC; cdr3_aa: CASSLGRVYEQYF
j_call: TRBJ2-1; clone_size: -; v_call: TRBV6-1; d_call: TRBD2; cdr3_nt: TGTGCCAGCAGTGAAAGAAGCGGGGGATACAATGAGCAGTTCTTC; cdr3_aa: CASSERSGGYNEQFF
j_call: TRBJ1-3; clone_size: medium-sized; v_call: TRBV6-2/TRBV6-3; d_call: TRBD1; cdr3_nt: TGTGCCAGCAGTATTACCCGCCCAGGGGGCTCTGGAAACACCATATATTTT; cdr3_aa: CASSITRPGGSGNTIYF
j_call: TRBJ2-2; clone_size: many; v_call: TRBV20-1; d_call: TRBD1; cdr3_nt: TGCAGTGCTAGAGTTACAGGGGGCATGTACACCGGGGAGCTGTTTTTT; cdr3_aa: CSARVTGGMYTGELFF
j_call: TRBJ2-5; clone_size: -; v_call: TRBV7-8; d_call: TRBD2; cdr3_nt: TGTGCCAGCAGCTTAGTCCGCGGGACTAGCAAAACGAAAGAGACCCAGTACTTC; cdr3_aa: CASSLVRGTSKTKETQYF
j_call: TRBJ1-2; clone_size: few; v_call: TRBV5-6; d_call: TRBD1; cdr3_nt: TGTGCCAGCAGCAAAGGGGACAGGAATGGGGGCTACACCTTC; cdr3_aa: CASSKGDRNGGYTF
j_call: TRBJ2-1; clone_size: -; v_call: TRBV11-2; d_call: -; cdr3_nt: TGTACCAGCAGCATCCTTGGAGCGGAAGGTTACATTGAGCAGTTCTTC; cdr3_aa: CTSSILGAEGYIEQFF
j_call: TRBJ1-2; clone_size: -; v_call: TRBV27; d_call: TRBD1; cdr3_nt: TGTGCCAGCTCCAACAGGGGGGATGAACCCTATGGCTACACCTTC; cdr3_aa: CASSNRGDEPYGYTF
j_call: TRBJ2-7; clone_size: -; v_call: TRBV28; d_call: TRBD1; cdr3_nt: TGTGCCAGCAGACACCGACAGGGAAGGTGGCTCAGCGAGCAGTACTTC; cdr3_aa: CASRHRQGRWLSEQYF
j_call: TRBJ1-1; clone_size: many; v_call: TRBV29-1; d_call: TRBD1; cdr3_nt: TGCAGCGTTGAAGACGACAGGGCAACTGAAGCTTTCTTT; cdr3_aa: CSVEDDRATEAFF
j_call: TRBJ2-1; clone_size: medium-sized; v_call: TRBV9; d_call: TRBD2; cdr3_nt: TGTGCCAGCAGCGTGCTAGCGGGAGGTTGGAATGAGCAGTTCTTC; cdr3_aa: CASSVLAGGWNEQFF
j_call: TRBJ2-5; clone_size: many; v_call: TRBV7-2; d_call: -; cdr3_nt: TGTGCCAGCAGCCGTCCTTTAAGGGGGGAGACCCAGTACTTC; cdr3_aa: CASSRPLRGETQYF
j_call: TRBJ2-7; clone_size: many; v_call: TRBV7-9; d_call: -; cdr3_nt: TGTGCCAGCAGCTTAGCAGGAGCCTACTACGAGCAGTACTTC; cdr3_aa: CASSLAGAYYEQYF
j_call: TRBJ2-5; clone_size: many; v_call: TRBV5-1; d_call: TRBD2; cdr3_nt: TGCGCCAGCAGCTTCGGGAGCGGGGGGGCGAAAGAGACCCAGTACTTC; cdr3_aa: CASSFGSGGAKETQYF
j_call: TRBJ2-1; clone_size: many; v_call: TRBV20-1; d_call: TRBD2; cdr3_nt: TGCAGTGCTAGAGATGAATCGCTAGCGGTATACAATGAGCAGTTCTTC; cdr3_aa: CSARDESLAVYNEQFF
j_call: TRBJ1-5; clone_size: many; v_call: TRBV14; d_call: -; cdr3_nt: TGTGCCAGCAGCCAAGCATGGGCAGTCAATCAGCCCCAGCATTTT; cdr3_aa: CASSQAWAVNQPQHF
j_call: TRBJ2-1; clone_size: -; v_call: TRBV7-9; d_call: -; cdr3_nt: TGTGCCAGCAGCCCCTGGTTGTCTAACTCCTACAATGAGCAGTTCTTC; cdr3_aa: CASSPWLSNSYNEQFF
j_call: TRBJ2-3; clone_size: medium-sized; v_call: TRBV9; d_call: -; cdr3_nt: TGTGCCAGCAGCGTCCTCGGGGTAGGGCTCACAGATACGCAGTATTTT; cdr3_aa: CASSVLGVGLTDTQYF
j_call: TRBJ1-6; clone_size: many; v_call: TRBV25-1; d_call: -; cdr3_nt: TGTGCCAGCAGTGCGGGGGCGAACAATTCACCCCTCCACTTT; cdr3_aa: CASSAGANNSPLHF
j_call: TRBJ1-1; clone_size: -; v_call: TRBV14; d_call: -; cdr3_nt: TGTGCCAGCAGCCTCGGGGGTGGCAGAGACACTGAAGCTTTCTTT; cdr3_aa: CASSLGGGRDTEAFF
j_call: TRBJ1-2; clone_size: -; v_call: TRBV5-5; d_call: TRBD1; cdr3_nt: TGTGCCAGCAGCTCTCAACAGGGGGCGCGAATAGTCGATGGCTACACCTTC; cdr3_aa: CASSSQQGARIVDGYTF
j_call: TRBJ2-1; clone_size: many; v_call: TRBV21-1; d_call: -; cdr3_nt: TGTGCCAGCAGCAGATCTAATGGAGCATACAATGAGCAGTTCTTC; cdr3_aa: CASSRSNGAYNEQFF
j_call: TRBJ2-1; clone_size: -; v_call: TRBV28; d_call: -; cdr3_nt: TGTGCCAGCAGTACTTACAAGGCGGCGGGCGGCTCCTACAATGAGCAGTTCTTC; cdr3_aa: CASSTYKAAGGSYNEQFF
j_call: TRBJ1-5; clone_size: many; v_call: TRBV12-3/TRBV12-4; d_call: -; cdr3_nt: TGTGCCAGCAGTTGGCAGGCTAGCGAGCCCCAGCATTTT; cdr3_aa: CASSWQASEPQHF
j_call: TRBJ2-2; clone_size: medium-sized; v_call: TRBV9; d_call: -; cdr3_nt: TGTGCCAGCAGCATATCGACAGGGAGGACCGGGGAGCTGTTTTTT; cdr3_aa: CASSISTGRTGELFF
j_call: TRBJ1-5; clone_size: -; v_call: TRBV20-1; d_call: -; cdr3_nt: TGCAGTGCCAGAGGGGAGGGGCGATCTCTGGGGCCCCAGCATTTT; cdr3_aa: CSARGEGRSLGPQHF
j_call: TRBJ2-3; clone_size: -; v_call: TRBV6-6; d_call: TRBD2; cdr3_nt: TGTGCCAGCAGCGCGAATAGCGGGAGGGCCGCAGATACGCAGTATTTT; cdr3_aa: CASSANSGRAADTQYF
j_call: TRBJ2-1; clone_size: -; v_call: TRBV6-8; d_call: -; cdr3_nt: TGTGCCAGCAGCCTCAGCTGGGGTGAGCAGTTCTTC; cdr3_aa: CASSLSWGEQFF
j_call: TRBJ2-7; clone_size: -; v_call: TRBV7-2; d_call: -; cdr3_nt: TGTGCCAGCAGCCAGGCCGCTAACTCCTACGAGCAGTACTTC; cdr3_aa: CASSQAANSYEQYF
j_call: TRBJ2-3; clone_size: many; v_call: TRBV5-5; d_call: TRBD2; cdr3_nt: TGTGCCAGCAGCATACTAGCGGGAGCGACAGATACGCAGTATTTT; cdr3_aa: CASSILAGATDTQYF